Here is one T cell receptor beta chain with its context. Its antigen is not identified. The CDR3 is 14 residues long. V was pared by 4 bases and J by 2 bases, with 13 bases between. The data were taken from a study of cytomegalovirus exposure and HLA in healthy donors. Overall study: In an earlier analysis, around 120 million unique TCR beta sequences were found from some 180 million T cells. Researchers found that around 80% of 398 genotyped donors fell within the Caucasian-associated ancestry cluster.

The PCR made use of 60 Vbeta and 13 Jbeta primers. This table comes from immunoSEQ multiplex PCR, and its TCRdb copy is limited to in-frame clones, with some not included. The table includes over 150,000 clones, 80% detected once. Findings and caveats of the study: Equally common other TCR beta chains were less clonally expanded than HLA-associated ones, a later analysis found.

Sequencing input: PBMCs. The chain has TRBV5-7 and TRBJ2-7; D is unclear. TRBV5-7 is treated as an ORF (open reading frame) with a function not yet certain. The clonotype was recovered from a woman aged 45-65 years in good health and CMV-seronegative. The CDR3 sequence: CASSPHEHPYEQYF. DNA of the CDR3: TGTGCCAGCAGCCCTCACGAACACCCCTACGAGCAGTACTTC.